The source of this T cell receptor (beta chain) is a study of radiation and T cells in renal cell carcinoma. Study-level points and caveats: From baseline, blood top tumor clonotypes peaked at 2 weeks post-radiation.

The CDR3 contains 17 residues. V was pared by 5 bases and J by 3 bases, with 19 bases between. From germline, CDR1 is LNHDA and CDR2 SQIVND (reference sequence). Only in-frame clones appear in the TCRdb table, and some are missing; sequencing was by immunoSEQ multiplex PCR. The sample lists roughly 80,000 clones; roughly 80% were seen once. Of note for this clone: Its target is not known.

Time point denoted: blood 4 weeks post-SBRT, at nephrectomy. Treatment defined: 15 Gy SBRT to primary tumor, nephrectomy 4 weeks later. Source: blood, taken from a patient whose treatment included radiotherapy and nephrectomy. The source of this sequence is a woman aged 60 to 75 with renal cell carcinoma. This sequence joins TRBV19 and TRBJ1-4, with D possibly matching TRBD1 (5 bases). The CDR3 region has the DNA TGTGCCAGTAGTCCACGCTCCGGGGCATTGGCTAATGAAAAACTGTTTTTT. Translating it yields CASSPRSGALANEKLFF.